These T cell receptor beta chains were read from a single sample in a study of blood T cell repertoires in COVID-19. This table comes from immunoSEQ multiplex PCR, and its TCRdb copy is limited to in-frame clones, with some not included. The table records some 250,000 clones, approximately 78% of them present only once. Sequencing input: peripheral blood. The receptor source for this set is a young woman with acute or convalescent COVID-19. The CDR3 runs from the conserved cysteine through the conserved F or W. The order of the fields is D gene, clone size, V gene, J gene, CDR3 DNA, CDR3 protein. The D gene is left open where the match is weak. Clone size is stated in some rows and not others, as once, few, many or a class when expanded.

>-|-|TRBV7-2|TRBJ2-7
TGTGCCAGCAGCGAAAGGACAAGCCGCTACGAGCAGTACTTC
CASSERTSRYEQYF
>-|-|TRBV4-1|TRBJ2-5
TGCGCCAGCAGCCGAGGAGAGACCCAGTACTTC
CASSRGETQYF
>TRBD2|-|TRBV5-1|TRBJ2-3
TGCGCCAGCAGCCCGACTAGCGGGATTAGCACAGATACGCAGTATTTT
CASSPTSGISTDTQYF
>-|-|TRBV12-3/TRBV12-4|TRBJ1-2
TGTGCCAGCAGTTCAATGCAGTATGGCTACACCTTC
CASSSMQYGYTF
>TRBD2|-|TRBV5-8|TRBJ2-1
TGTGCCAGCAGGGGGGGACTAGCCCTCAATGAGCAGTTCTTC
CASRGGLALNEQFF
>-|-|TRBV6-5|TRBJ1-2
TGTGCCAGCAGAAACAGGGCTGGCTACACCTTC
CASRNRAGYTF
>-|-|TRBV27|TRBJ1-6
TGTGCCAGCAGTCAGGGTAATTCACCCCTCCACTTT
CASSQGNSPLHF
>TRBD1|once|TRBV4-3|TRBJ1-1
TGCGCCAGCAGCCAACCACAGGGGCTGGCCACTGAAGCTTTCTTT
CASSQPQGLATEAFF
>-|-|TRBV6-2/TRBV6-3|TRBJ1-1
TGTGCCAGCAGTACCCTCCCGGACAGGAACACTGAAGCTTTCTTT
CASSTLPDRNTEAFF
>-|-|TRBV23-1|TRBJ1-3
TGCGCCAGCCCTTGGTTAGGGAGTTGCGCGGGAAACACCATATATTTT
CASPWLGSCAGNTIYF
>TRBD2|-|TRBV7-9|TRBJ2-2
TGTGCCAGCAGCCGCAGCGGGAGAGGAACCGGGGAGCTGTTTTTT
CASSRSGRGTGELFF
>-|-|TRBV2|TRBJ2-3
TGTGCCAGCTTCAAAGGGGCGCCCACAGATACGCAGTATTTT
CASFKGAPTDTQYF
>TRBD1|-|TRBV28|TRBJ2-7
TGTGCCAGCAGGACAGGGGGATCCTACGAGCAGTACTTC
CASRTGGSYEQYF
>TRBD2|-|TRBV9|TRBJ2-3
TGTGCCAGCAGCGTTGATAGCGGGAGGAGCACAGATACGCAGTATTTT
CASSVDSGRSTDTQYF
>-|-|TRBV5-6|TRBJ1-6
TGTGCCAGCACTTTGGGGGGCTCCTATAATTCACCCCTCCACTTT
CASTLGGSYNSPLHF
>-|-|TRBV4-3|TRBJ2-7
TGCGCCAGCAGCCCGGCGCTAGACAGGAGCTCCTACGAGCAGTACTTC
CASSPALDRSSYEQYF
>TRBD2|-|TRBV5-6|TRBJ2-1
TGTGCCAGCGCGGTAGGACTAGCGAGTTACAATGAGCAGTTCTTC
CASAVGLASYNEQFF
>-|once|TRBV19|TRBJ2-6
TGTGCCAGTAGTATAGCTAGGGGTACTGGGGCCAACGTCCTGACTTTC
CASSIARGTGANVLTF
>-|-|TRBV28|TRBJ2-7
TGTGCCAGCGGGTCCTACGGAGGTGGGGTCGGCGAGCAGTACTTC
CASGSYGGGVGEQYF
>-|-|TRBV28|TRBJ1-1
TGTGCCAGCAGTTCTACACAAAGCGGGGGGCCTACGAACACTGAAGCTTTCTTT
CASSSTQSGGPTNTEAFF
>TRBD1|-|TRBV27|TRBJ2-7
TGTGCCAGCAGTTTACGACAGGGCTACGAGCAGTACTTC
CASSLRQGYEQYF
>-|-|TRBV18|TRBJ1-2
TGTGCCAGCTCAAGCGGAGCTAACTATGGCTACACCTTC
CASSSGANYGYTF
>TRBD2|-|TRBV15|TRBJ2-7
TGTGCCACCAGCAGAGGTGGGACTAGCGGGCTCGAGCAGTACTTC
CATSRGGTSGLEQYF
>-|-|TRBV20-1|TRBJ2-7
TGCAGTGTGCTAGCGTTCAACGAGCAGTACTTC
CSVLAFNEQYF
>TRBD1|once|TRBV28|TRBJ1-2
TGTGCCAGCAGTCCGGGGACAGGAGATGGCTACACCTTC
CASSPGTGDGYTF
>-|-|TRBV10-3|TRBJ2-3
TGTGCCATCAGGGCAAATACCGGGGATACGCAGTATTTT
CAIRANTGDTQYF
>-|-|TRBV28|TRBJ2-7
TGTGCCAGCAGTTTACAGGGCCTAGTAGATGGCTACGAGCAGTACTTC
CASSLQGLVDGYEQYF
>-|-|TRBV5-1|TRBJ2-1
TGCGCCAGCTCCCTAGACAGCAACCCCGAGCAGTTCTTC
CASSLDSNPEQFF
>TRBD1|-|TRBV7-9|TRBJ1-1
TGTGCCAGCAGCCCCGGGACAGGGGGACAATTTGAAGCTTTCTTT
CASSPGTGGQFEAFF
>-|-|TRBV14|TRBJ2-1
TGTGCCAGCAGCCATCACCCTCCAGAGGTCCTTTCCTACAATGAGCAGTTCTTC
CASSHHPPEVLSYNEQFF
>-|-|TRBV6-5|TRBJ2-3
TGTGCCAGCAGTTACGGTGCGGGGCCCCGCCTAGGTACGCAGTATTTT
CASSYGAGPRLGTQYF
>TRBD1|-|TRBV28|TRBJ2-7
TGTGCCAGCAGTTGGCACAGGGGGTCCGCGACCTACGAGCAGTACTTC
CASSWHRGSATYEQYF
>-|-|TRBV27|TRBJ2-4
TGTGCCAGCAGTTTATGGGGAGATTCGAACATTCAGTACTTC
CASSLWGDSNIQYF
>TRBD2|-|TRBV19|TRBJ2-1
TGTGCCAGTAGAAGACTAGCGGGACAATACAATGAGCAGTTCTTC
CASRRLAGQYNEQFF
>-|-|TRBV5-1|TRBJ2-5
TGCGCCAGCAGCTTGGGTCTTCAAGAGACCCAGTACTTC
CASSLGLQETQYF
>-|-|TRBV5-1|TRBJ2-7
TGCGCCAGCAGCTCTGGACTCAGCGGTCCCTACGAGCAGTACTTC
CASSSGLSGPYEQYF
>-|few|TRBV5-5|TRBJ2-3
TGTGCCAGCAGCTTGGTGGCGGGGACAGATACGCAGTATTTT
CASSLVAGTDTQYF
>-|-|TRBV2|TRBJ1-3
TGTGCCAGCAGTACGCGACTTGGAAACACCATATATTTT
CASSTRLGNTIYF
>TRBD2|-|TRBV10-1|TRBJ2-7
TGCGCCAGCAGTGAGTCGCGCGAAGCTAGCGGGTCCTACGAGCAGTACTTC
CASSESREASGSYEQYF
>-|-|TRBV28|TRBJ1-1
TGTGCCAGCAGTTCAACAACGGGACACCAAGCTTTCTTT
CASSSTTGHQAFF